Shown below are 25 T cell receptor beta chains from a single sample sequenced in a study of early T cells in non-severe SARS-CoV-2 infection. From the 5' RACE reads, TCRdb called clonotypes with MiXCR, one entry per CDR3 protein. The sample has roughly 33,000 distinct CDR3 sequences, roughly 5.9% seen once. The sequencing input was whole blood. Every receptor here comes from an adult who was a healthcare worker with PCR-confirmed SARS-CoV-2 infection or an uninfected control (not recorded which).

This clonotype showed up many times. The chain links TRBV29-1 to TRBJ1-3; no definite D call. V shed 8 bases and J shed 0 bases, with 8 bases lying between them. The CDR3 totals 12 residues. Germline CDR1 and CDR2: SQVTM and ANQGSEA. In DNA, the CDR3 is TGCAGCACACAGTCCTCTGGAAACACCATATATTTT. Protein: CSTQSSGNTIYF.

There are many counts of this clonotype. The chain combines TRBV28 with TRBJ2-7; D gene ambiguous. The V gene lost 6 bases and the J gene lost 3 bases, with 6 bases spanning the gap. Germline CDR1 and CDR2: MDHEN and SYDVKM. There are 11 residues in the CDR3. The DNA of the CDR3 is TGTGCCAGCAGCCTTAACTACGAGCAGTACTTC. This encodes CASSLNYEQYF. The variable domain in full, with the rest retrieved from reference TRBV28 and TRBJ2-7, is DVKVTQSSRYLVKRTGEKVFLECVQDMDHENMFWYRQDPGLGLRLIYFSYDVKMKEKGDIPEGYSVSREKKERFSLILESASTNQTSMYLCASSLNYEQYFGPGTRLTVT.

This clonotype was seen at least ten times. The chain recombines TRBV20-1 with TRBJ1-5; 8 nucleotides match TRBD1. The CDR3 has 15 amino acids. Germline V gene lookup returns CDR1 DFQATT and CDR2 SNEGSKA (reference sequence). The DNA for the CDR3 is TGCAGGGCCATGGCTCGGACAGGGAGCAATCAGCCCCAGCATTTT. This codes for CRAMARTGSNQPQHF.

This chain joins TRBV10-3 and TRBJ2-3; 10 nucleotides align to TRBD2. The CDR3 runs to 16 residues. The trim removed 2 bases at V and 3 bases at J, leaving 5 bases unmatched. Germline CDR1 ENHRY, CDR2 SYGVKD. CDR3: CAISERPSGRTDTQYF. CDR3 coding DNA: TGTGCCATCAGTGAGAGGCCTAGCGGGAGAACAGATACGCAGTATTTT.

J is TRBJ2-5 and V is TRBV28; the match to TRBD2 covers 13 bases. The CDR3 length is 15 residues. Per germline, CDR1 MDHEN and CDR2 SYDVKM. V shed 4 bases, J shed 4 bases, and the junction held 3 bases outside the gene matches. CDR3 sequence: CASSSRTSGRETQYF. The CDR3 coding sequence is TGTGCCAGCAGTTCGAGGACTAGCGGGAGAGAGACCCAGTACTTC.

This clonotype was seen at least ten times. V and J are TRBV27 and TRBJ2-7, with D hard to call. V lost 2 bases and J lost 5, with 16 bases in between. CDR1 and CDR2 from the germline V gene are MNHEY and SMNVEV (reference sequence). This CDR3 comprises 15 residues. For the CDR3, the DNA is TGTGCCAGCAGTTTAAGGATGCAATTAAACCACGAGCAGTACTTC. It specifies CASSLRMQLNHEQYF.

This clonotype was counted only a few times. The CDR3 DNA is TGTGCCAGCAGTCCGGGACTAGCGGTGGAGACCCAGTACTTC. It specifies CASSPGLAVETQYF. The chain has TRBV6-1 and TRBJ2-5; 11 bases match TRBD2. Germline V gives CDR1 MNHNS, CDR2 SASEGT. V dropped 5 bases and J dropped 5; count of bases not matched to a gene: 4. There are 14 residues in the CDR3.

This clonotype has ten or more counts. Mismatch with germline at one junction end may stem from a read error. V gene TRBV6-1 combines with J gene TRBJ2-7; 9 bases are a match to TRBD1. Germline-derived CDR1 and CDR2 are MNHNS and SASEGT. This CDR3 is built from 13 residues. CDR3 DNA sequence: TGTGCCAGCAGCACACAGGGGGCCTACGGGCAGTACTTC. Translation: CASSTQGAYGQYF.

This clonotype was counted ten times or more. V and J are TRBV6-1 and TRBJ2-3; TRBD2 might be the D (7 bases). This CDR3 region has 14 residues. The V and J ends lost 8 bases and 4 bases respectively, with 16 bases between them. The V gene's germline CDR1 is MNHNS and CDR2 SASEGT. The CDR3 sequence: CASGGDNIADTQYF. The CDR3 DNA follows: TGTGCCAGCGGGGGGGACAATATCGCAGATACGCAGTATTTT.

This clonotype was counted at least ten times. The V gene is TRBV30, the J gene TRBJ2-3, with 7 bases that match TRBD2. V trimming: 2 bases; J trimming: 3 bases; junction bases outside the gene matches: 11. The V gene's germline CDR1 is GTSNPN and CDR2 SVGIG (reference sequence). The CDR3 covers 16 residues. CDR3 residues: CAWSPEVAGTTDTQYF. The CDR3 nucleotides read TGTGCCTGGAGTCCCGAGGTAGCGGGCACAACAGATACGCAGTATTTT.

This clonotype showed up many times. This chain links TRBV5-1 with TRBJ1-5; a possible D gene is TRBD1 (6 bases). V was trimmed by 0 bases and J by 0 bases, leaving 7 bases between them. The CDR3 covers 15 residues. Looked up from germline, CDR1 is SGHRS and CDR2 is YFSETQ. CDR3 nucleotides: TGCGCCAGCAGCTTGGCAGGGGATAGCAATCAGCCCCAGCATTTT. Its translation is CASSLAGDSNQPQHF. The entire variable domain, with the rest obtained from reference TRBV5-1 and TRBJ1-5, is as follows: KAGVTQTPRYLIKTRGQQVTLSCSPISGHRSVSWYQQTPGQGLQFLFEYFSETQRNKGNFPGRFSGRQFSNSRSEMNVSTLELGDSALYLCASSLAGDSNQPQHFGDGTRLSIL.

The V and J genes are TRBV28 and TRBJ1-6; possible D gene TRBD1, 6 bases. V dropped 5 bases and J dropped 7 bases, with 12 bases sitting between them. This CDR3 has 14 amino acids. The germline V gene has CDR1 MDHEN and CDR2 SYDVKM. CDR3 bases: TGTGCCAGCAGTAGGGCGGGGGCCAATTCACCCCTCCACTTT. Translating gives CASSRAGANSPLHF.

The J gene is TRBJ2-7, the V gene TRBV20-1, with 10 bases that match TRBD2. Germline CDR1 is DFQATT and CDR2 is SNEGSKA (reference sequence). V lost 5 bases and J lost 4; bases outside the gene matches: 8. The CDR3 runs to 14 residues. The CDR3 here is CSARTGTSEYEQYF. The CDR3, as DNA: TGCAGTGCTCGAACCGGGACTAGCGAGTACGAGCAGTACTTC.

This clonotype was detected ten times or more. The CDR3 sequence is CASRVHLDTDTQYF. CDR3 sequence (DNA): TGCGCCAGCAGGGTACATCTCGACACAGATACGCAGTATTTT. The chain carries TRBV5-1 and TRBJ2-3; D remains ambiguous. The V gene lost 5 bases and the J gene lost 2 bases, with 12 bases spanning the gap. Germline CDR1 and CDR2: SGHRS and YFSETQ. CDR3 size: 14 residues. The entire variable domain, with the rest obtained from reference TRBV5-1 and TRBJ2-3, is as follows: KAGVTQTPRYLIKTRGQQVTLSCSPISGHRSVSWYQQTPGQGLQFLFEYFSETQRNKGNFPGRFSGRQFSNSRSEMNVSTLELGDSALYLCASRVHLDTDTQYFGPGTRLTVL.

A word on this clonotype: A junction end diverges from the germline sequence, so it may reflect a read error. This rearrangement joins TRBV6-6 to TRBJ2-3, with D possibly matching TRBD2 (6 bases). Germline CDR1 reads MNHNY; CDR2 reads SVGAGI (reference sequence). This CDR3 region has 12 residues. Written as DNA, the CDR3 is TGTGGCAGCGCTGGGGGGTTTGATACGCAGTATTTT. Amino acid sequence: CGSAGGFDTQYF.

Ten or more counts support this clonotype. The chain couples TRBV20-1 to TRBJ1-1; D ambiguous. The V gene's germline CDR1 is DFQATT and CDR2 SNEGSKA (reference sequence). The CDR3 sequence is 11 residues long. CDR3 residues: CSAFMNTEAFF. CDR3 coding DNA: TGCAGCGCATTCATGAACACTGAAGCTTTCTTT.

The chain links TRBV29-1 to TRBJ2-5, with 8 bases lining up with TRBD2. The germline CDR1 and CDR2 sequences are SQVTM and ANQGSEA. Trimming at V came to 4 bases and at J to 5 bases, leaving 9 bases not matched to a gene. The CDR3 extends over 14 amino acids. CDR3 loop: CSVVSPTSVETQYF. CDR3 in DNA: TGCAGCGTTGTATCCCCGACTAGCGTGGAGACCCAGTACTTC. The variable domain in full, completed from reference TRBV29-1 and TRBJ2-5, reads SAVISQKPSRDICQRGTSLTIQCQVDSQVTMMFWYRQQPGQSLTLIATANQGSEATYESGFVIDKFPISRPNLTFSTLTVSNMSPEDSSIYLCSVVSPTSVETQYFGPGTRLLVL.

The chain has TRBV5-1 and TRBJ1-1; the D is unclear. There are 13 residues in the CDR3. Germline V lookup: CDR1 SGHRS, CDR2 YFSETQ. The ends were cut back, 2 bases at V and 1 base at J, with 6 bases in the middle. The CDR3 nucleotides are TGCGCCAGCAGCTTCATGGGGAACACTGAAGCTTTCTTT. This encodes CASSFMGNTEAFF.

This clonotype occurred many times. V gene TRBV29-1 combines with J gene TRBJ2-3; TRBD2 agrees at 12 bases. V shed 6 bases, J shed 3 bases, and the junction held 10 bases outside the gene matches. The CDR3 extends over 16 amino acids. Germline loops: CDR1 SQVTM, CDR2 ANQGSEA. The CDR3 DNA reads TGCAGCGTGACCCCTAGACTAGCGGGAGCGACAGATACGCAGTATTTT. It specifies CSVTPRLAGATDTQYF.

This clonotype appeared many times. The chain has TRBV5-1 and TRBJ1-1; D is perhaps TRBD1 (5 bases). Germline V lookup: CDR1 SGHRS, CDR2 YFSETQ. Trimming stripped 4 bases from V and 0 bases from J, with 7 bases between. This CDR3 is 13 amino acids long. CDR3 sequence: CASSPDMNTEAFF. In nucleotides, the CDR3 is TGCGCCAGCAGCCCGGACATGAACACTGAAGCTTTCTTT.

CDR3 DNA sequence: TGCGCCAGCAGCCAGGGCCGGACGGCGCGGGATACGCAGTATTTT. It codes for CASSQGRTARDTQYF. The V gene is TRBV4-3, the J gene TRBJ2-3; no firm D call. The V gene lost 3 bases and the J gene lost 6 bases, with 16 bases spanning the gap. CDR1 LGHNA and CDR2 YSLEER come from the germline V gene. CDR3 size: 15 residues.

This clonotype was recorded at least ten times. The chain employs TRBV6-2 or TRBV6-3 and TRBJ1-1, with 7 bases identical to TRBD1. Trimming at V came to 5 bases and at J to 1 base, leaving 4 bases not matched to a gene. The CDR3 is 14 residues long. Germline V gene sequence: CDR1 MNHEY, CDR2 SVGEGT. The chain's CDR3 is CASSPRGENTEAFF. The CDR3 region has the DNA TGTGCCAGCAGTCCCAGGGGGGAGAACACTGAAGCTTTCTTT.

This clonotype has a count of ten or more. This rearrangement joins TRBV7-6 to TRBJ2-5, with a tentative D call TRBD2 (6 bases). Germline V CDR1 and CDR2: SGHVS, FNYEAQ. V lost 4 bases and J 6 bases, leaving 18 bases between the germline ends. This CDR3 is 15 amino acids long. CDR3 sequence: CASSSERAQSQTQYF. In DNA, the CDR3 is TGTGCCAGCAGCTCTGAGCGGGCCCAATCACAGACCCAGTACTTC.

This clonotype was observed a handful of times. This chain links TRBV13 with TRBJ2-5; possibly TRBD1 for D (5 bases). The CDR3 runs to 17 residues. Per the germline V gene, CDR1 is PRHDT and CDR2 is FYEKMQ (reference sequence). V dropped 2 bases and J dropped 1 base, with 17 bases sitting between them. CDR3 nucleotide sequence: TGTGCCAGCAGCTTAAACAAGGCGACAGCCCTCCAAGAGACCCAGTACTTC. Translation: CASSLNKATALQETQYF. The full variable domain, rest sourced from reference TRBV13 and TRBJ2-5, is AAGVIQSPRHLIKEKRETATLKCYPIPRHDTVYWYQQGPGQDPQFLISFYEKMQSDKGSIPDRFSAQQFSDYHSELNMSSLELGDSALYFCASSLNKATALQETQYFGPGTRLLVL.

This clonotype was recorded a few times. This CDR3 is CASSQLRRTAQETQYF. Here the CDR3 DNA reads TGTGCCAGCAGCCAACTCCGGAGGACAGCTCAAGAGACCCAGTACTTC. This rearrangement joins TRBV3-1 to TRBJ2-5; weak D call: TRBD1 (6 bases). This CDR3 has 16 amino acids. V was pared by 2 bases and J by 2 bases, with 15 bases between. Germline CDR1 LGHDT, CDR2 YNNKEL (reference sequence).